The 13 T cell receptor beta chains presented below share a single source sample, sequenced in a study of PD-L1 blockade in urothelial cancer. The data were produced by immunoSEQ multiplex PCR, yet TCRdb's version contains in-frame clones alone and is incomplete. The data contain tens of thousands of clones, approximately 90% of them seen just once; the ten biggest clones take up approximately 15%. Time point indicated: pretreatment peripheral blood. The source was PBMCs, collected around atezolizumab (anti-PD-L1) treatment. These receptors came from a woman aged 55-75 years with urothelial cancer.

In its sample, this clone was seen once. This chain connects TRBV2 to TRBJ2-3; possible D gene TRBD1, 5 bases. Germline values: CDR1 SNHLY, CDR2 FYNNEI. CDR3 size: 14 residues. V was cut by 8 bases and J by 2 bases, with 14 bases left in between. CDR3 in amino acids: CASRRQPDTDTQYF. CDR3 in DNA: TGTGCCAGCCGGCGACAGCCAGACACAGATACGCAGTATTTT.

A remark on this clone: A junction end diverges from the germline sequence, so it may reflect a read error. The rearrangement uses TRBV20-1 and TRBJ1-4; TRBD1 matches at 8 bases. The CDR3 is made up of 11 amino acids. Per the germline V gene, CDR1 is DFQATT and CDR2 is SNEGSKA (reference sequence). CDR3 DNA sequence: TGCAGTCCTGACCCGGGACAGGCACCCTATTTT. This encodes CSPDPGQAPYF.

The rearrangement links TRBV6-1 to TRBJ1-2; D is unresolved. Trimming stripped 3 bases from V and 2 bases from J, with 4 bases between. The CDR3 length is 12 residues. The germline CDR1 and CDR2 sequences are MNHNS and SASEGT. CDR3 in amino acids: CASSDTNYGYTF. The CDR3 coding sequence is TGTGCCAGCAGTGATACAAACTATGGCTACACCTTC.

The gene calls are TRBV27 and TRBJ1-6, with TRBD1 as a possible D gene (6 bases). This CDR3 has 15 residues. V lost 7 bases and J 7 bases, leaving 17 bases between the germline ends. Germline lookup yields CDR1 MNHEY and CDR2 SMNVEV (reference sequence). The CDR3 nucleotides are TGTGCCAGCAAAACCAGCCGGGACATCAATTCACCCCTCCACTTT. It yields the protein CASKTSRDINSPLHF.

The chain carries TRBV18 and TRBJ2-5, with 7 bases matching TRBD1. This CDR3 comprises 15 residues. Germline V gene sequence: CDR1 KGHSH, CDR2 LQKENI. Trimming took 3 bases from V and 5 from J; bases not matched to a gene: 9. CDR3 DNA: TGTGCCAGCTCACCGAGGGTCGGCAGGGGGGAGACCCAGTACTTC. Its protein product is CASSPRVGRGETQYF.

The chain has TRBV4-3 and TRBJ2-3; 12 bases line up with TRBD2. J gave up 6 bases and V 0 bases, and 7 bases lay outside the gene matches. Germline lookup yields CDR1 LGHNA and CDR2 YSLEER. The CDR3 spans 17 residues. The CDR3: CASSQEWLAGGMDTQYF. For the CDR3, the DNA is TGCGCCAGCAGCCAAGAGTGGCTAGCGGGGGGGATGGATACGCAGTATTTT.

This chain joins TRBV29-1 and TRBJ2-5, with 7 bases that match TRBD1. Germline CDR1 SQVTM, CDR2 ANQGSEA. The CDR3 contains 12 residues. J lost 4 bases, V lost 4 bases, and 3 bases had no gene match. Here the CDR3 reads CSVAYRGETQYF. The CDR3 nucleotides are TGCAGCGTTGCCTACAGGGGAGAGACCCAGTACTTC.

This chain uses TRBV6-5 with TRBJ1-3; D gene uncertain. The germline CDR1 and CDR2 sequences are MNHEY and SVGAGI. The CDR3 has 15 amino acids. Trimming left V 5 bases short and J 0 bases short, with 11 bases between. CDR3 bases: TGTGCCAGCAGTCCTGTCCCGGGCTCTGGAAACACCATATATTTT. Its translation is CASSPVPGSGNTIYF.

This clone was recorded once. This sequence joins TRBV4-3 and TRBJ2-7; 7 bases align to TRBD2. This CDR3 has 15 residues. CDR1 is LGHNA and CDR2 is YSLEER in the germline V gene. Trimming removed 0 bases from V and 6 bases from J; junction bases left unmatched: 8. CDR3 sequence reads: CASSQDGGRATEQYF. Written as DNA, the CDR3 is TGCGCCAGCAGCCAAGATGGGGGGAGGGCCACCGAGCAGTACTTC.

V usage is TRBV28 and J usage is TRBJ1-2; 7 bases agree with TRBD1. The V and J ends lost 4 bases and 1 base, in that order; junction bases with no gene match: 6. This CDR3 is 15 amino acids long. Per germline, CDR1 MDHEN and CDR2 SYDVKM. The CDR3 loop reads CASSSHRGDNYGYTF. The CDR3 DNA follows: TGTGCCAGCAGTTCTCACAGGGGTGATAACTATGGCTACACCTTC.

This clone was counted between two and nine times. The chain recombines TRBV27 with TRBJ2-5, with 9 bases identical to TRBD1. Germline lookup yields CDR1 MNHEY and CDR2 SMNVEV (reference sequence). The CDR3 runs 13 residues. V shed 4 bases and J 7 bases; nucleotides not matched to a gene: 4. The CDR3 nucleotides are TGTGCCAGCAGTTCGGACAGGGGAGGGACCCAGTACTTC. Amino acids: CASSSDRGGTQYF.

The chain recombines TRBV7-9 with TRBJ2-1; 8 bases are a match to TRBD2. From germline, CDR1 is SEHNR and CDR2 FQNEAQ (reference sequence). The V and J ends lost 6 bases and 1 base, in that order; junction bases with no gene match: 8. The CDR3 sequence is 16 residues long. The CDR3 nucleotides are TGTGCCAGCAGACCTCCTAGCGGGCCTTCCTACAATGAGCAGTTCTTC. It codes for CASRPPSGPSYNEQFF.

This chain connects TRBV12-5 to TRBJ2-5, with D maybe TRBD1 (5 bases). CDR3 length: 13 amino acids. Germline V CDR1 and CDR2: LGHNT, FRNRAP. V lost 5 bases and J lost 2, with 9 bases in between. The CDR3 nucleotides are TGTGCTAGTGGTGAAGGGGCTCAAGAGACCCAGTACTTC. This codes for CASGEGAQETQYF. Together with reference TRBV12-5 and TRBJ2-5, the CDR3 gives the full variable domain: DARVTQTPRHKVTEMGQEVTMRCQPILGHNTVFWYRQTMMQGLELLAYFRNRAPLDDSGMPKDRFSAEMPDATLATLKIQPSEPRDSAVYFCASGEGAQETQYFGPGTRLLVL.